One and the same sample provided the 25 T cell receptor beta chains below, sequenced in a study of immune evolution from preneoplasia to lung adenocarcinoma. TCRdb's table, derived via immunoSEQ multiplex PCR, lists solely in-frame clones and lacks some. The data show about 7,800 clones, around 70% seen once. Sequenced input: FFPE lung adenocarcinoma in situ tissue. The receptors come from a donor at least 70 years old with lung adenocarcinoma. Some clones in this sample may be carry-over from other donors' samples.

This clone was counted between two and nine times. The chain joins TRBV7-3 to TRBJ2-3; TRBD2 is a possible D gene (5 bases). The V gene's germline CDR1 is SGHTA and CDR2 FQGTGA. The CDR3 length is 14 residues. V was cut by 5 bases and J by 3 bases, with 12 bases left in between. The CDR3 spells CASSPQGGTDTQYF. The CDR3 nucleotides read TGTGCCAGCAGCCCCCAAGGAGGTACAGATACGCAGTATTTT.

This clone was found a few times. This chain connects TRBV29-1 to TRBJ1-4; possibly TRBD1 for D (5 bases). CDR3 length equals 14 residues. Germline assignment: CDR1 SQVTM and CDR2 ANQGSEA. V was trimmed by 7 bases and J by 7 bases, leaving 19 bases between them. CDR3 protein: CSAQGGGDGEKLFF. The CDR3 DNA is TGCAGCGCTCAAGGTGGGGGGGACGGTGAAAAACTGTTTTTT.

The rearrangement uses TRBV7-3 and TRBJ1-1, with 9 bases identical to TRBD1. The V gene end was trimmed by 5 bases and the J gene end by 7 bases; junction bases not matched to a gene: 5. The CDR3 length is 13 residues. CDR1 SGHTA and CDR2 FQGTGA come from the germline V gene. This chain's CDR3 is CASSPTTGGEAFF. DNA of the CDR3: TGTGCCAGCAGCCCGACGACAGGGGGTGAAGCTTTCTTT.

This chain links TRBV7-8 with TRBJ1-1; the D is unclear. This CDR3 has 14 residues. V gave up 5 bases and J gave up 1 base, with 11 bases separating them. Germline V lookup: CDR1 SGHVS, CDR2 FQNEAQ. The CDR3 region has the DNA TGTGCCAGCAGCACCTCGCGTGGGAACACTGAAGCTTTCTTT. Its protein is CASSTSRGNTEAFF.

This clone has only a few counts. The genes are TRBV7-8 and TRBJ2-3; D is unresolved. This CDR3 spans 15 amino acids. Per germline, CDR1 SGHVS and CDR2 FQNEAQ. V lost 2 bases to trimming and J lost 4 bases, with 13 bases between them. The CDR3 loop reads CASSLLDALPDTQYF. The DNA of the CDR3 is TGTGCCAGCAGCTTACTAGATGCCCTCCCAGATACGCAGTATTTT.

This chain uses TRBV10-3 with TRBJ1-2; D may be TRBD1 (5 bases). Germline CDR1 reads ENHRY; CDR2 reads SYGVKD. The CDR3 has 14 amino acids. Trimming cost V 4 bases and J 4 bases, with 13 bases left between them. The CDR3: CAISAGERGYGYTF. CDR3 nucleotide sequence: TGTGCCATCAGTGCTGGTGAGAGGGGCTATGGCTACACCTTC.

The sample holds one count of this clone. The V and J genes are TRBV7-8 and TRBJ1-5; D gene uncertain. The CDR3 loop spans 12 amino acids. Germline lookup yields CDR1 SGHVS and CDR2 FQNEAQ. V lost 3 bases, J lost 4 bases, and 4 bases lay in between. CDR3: CASSLPNQPQHF. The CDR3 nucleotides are TGTGCCAGCAGCTTGCCTAATCAGCCCCAGCATTTT.

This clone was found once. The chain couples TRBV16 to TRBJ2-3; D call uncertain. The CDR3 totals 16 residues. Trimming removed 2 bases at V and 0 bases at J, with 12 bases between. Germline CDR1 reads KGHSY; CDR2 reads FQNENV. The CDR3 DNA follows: TGTGCCAGCAGCCAAGGTCGTCAGCCTAGCACAGATACGCAGTATTTT. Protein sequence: CASSQGRQPSTDTQYF.

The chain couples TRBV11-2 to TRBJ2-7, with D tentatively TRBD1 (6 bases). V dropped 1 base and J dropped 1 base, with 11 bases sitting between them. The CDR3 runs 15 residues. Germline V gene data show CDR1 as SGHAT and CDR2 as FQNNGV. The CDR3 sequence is CASSLGPGDSYEQYF. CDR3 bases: TGTGCCAGCAGCTTAGGACCAGGGGATTCCTACGAGCAGTACTTC.

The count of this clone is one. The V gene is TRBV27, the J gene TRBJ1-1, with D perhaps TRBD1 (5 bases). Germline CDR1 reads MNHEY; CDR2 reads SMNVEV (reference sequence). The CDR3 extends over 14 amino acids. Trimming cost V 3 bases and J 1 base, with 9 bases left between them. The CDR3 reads CASSFSGTNTEAFF. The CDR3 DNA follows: TGTGCCAGCAGTTTTTCAGGGACGAACACTGAAGCTTTCTTT.

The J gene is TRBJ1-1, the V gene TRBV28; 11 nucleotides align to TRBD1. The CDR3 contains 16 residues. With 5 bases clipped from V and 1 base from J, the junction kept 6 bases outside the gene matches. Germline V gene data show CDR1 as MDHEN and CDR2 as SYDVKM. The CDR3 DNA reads TGTGCCAGCAGTCCGGGACAGGGGGGTTGGAACACTGAAGCTTTCTTT. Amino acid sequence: CASSPGQGGWNTEAFF.

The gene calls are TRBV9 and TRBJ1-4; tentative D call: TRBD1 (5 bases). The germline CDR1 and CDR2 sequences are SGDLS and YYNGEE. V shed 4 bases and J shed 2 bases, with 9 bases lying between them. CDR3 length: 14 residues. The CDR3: CASSIGGTNEKLFF. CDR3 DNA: TGTGCCAGCAGCATCGGGGGGACTAATGAAAAACTGTTTTTT.

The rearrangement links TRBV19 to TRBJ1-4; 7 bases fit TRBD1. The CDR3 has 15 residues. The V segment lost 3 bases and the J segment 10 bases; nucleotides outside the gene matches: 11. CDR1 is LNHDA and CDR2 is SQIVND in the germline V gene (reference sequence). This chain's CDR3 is CASSMRTGDSVKLFF. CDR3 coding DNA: TGTGCCAGTAGTATGAGGACAGGTGACAGCGTAAAACTGTTTTTT. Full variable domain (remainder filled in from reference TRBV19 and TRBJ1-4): DGGITQSPKYLFRKEGQNVTLSCEQNLNHDAMYWYRQDPGQGLRLIYYSQIVNDFQKGDIAEGYSVSREKKESFPLTVTSAQKNPTAFYLCASSMRTGDSVKLFFGSGTQLSVL.

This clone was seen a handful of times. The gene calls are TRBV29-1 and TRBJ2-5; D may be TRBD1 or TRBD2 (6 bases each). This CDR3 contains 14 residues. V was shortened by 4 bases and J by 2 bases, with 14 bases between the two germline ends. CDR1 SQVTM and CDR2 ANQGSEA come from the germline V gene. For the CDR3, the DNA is TGCAGCGTTGTGCCCCGGGGGCGGCAAGAGACCCAGTACTTC. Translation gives CSVVPRGRQETQYF.

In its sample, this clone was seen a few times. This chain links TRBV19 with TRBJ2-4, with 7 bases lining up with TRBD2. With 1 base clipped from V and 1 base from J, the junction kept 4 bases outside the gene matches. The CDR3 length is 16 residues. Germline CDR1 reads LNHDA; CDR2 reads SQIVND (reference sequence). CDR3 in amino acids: CASSIGSGRAKNIQYF. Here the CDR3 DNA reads TGTGCCAGTAGTATAGGTTCCGGGAGGGCCAAAAACATTCAGTACTTC.

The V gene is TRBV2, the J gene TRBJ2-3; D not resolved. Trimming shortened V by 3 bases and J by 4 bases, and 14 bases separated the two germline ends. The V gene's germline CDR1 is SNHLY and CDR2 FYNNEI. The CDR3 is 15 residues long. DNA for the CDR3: TGTGCCAGCAGTGATTGGGCAGGTATGGCAGATACGCAGTATTTT. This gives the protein CASSDWAGMADTQYF.

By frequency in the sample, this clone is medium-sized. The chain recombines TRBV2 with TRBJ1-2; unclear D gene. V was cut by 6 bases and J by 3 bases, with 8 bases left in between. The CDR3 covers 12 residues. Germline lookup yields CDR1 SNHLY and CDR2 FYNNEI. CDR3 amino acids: CASRMADYGYTF. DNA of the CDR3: TGTGCCAGCAGAATGGCCGACTATGGCTACACCTTC.

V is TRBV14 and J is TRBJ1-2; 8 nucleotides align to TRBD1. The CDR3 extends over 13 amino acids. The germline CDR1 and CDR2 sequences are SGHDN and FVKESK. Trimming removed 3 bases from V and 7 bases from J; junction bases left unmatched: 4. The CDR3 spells CASSQRTGFGYTF. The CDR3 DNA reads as TGTGCCAGCAGCCAGAGGACAGGGTTTGGCTACACCTTC.

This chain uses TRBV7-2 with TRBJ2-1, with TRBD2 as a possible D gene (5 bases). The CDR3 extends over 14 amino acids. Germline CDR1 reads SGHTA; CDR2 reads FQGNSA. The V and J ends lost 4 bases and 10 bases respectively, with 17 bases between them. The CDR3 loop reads CASSSHAASGEQFF. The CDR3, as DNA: TGTGCCAGCAGCTCACATGCGGCCTCGGGGGAGCAGTTCTTC.

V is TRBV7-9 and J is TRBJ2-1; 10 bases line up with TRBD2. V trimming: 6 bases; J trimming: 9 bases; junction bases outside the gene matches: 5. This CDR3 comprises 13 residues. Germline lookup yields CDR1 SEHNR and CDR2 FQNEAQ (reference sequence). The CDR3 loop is CASSLGTSAEQFF. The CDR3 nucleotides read TGTGCCAGCAGTCTTGGGACTAGCGCTGAGCAGTTCTTC.

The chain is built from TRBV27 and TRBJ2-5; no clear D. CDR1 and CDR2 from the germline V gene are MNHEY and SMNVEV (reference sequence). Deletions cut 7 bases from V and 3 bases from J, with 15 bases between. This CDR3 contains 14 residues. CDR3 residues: CASTPIGKEETQYF. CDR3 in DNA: TGTGCCAGCACCCCTATAGGAAAAGAAGAGACCCAGTACTTC.

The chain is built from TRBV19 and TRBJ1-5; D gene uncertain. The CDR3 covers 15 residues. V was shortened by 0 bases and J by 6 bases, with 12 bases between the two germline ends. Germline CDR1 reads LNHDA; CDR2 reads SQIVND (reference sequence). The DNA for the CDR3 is TGTGCCAGTAGTATAGATCGGGGATCCACTCAGCCCCAGCATTTT. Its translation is CASSIDRGSTQPQHF.

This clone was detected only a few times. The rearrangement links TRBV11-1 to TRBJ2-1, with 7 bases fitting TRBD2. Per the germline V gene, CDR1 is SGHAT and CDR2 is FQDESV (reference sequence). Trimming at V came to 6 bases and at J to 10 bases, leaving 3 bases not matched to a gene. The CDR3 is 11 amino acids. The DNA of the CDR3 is TGTGCCAGCAGGTCTAGCGGAGAGCAGTTCTTC. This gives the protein CASRSSGEQFF.

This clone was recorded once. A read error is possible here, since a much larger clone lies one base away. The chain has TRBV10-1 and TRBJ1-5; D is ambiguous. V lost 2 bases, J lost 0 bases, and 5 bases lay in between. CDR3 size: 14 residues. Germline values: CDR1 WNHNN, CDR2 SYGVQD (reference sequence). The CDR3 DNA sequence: TGCGCCAGCAGTGAGATTGATAGCAATCAGCCCCAGCATTTT. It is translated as CASSEIDSNQPQHF.

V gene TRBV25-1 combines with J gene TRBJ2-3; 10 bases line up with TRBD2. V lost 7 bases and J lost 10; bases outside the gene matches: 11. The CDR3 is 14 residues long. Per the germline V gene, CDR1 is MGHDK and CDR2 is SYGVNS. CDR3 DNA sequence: TGTGCCAGCAAGGCTAGCGGGAGTGGTTCAGCGCAGTATTTT. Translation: CASKASGSGSAQYF.